The 2 T cell receptor beta chains presented below share a single source sample, sequenced in a study of blood T cell repertoires in COVID-19. Method: immunoSEQ multiplex PCR; TCRdb's copy keeps in-frame clones and lacks some. Of under 250,000 clones listed, roughly 84% were seen once; the top ten hold approximately 4.4%. The sequencing input was peripheral blood. The source of these receptors is a man aged 45-65 years with active or convalescent COVID-19.

This chain joins TRBV5-1 and TRBJ2-2; TRBD1 is a possible D gene (8 bases). Trimming took off 3 bases at V and 6 bases at J, with 15 bases between the two ends. Germline V gives CDR1 SGHRS, CDR2 YFSETQ. The CDR3 spans 15 residues. This CDR3 reads CASSSRTGRAGELFF. CDR3 DNA sequence: TGCGCCAGCAGCTCTCGGACAGGGAGGGCCGGGGAGCTGTTTTTT.

The chain has TRBV6-5 and TRBJ2-3; a possible D gene is TRBD2 (5 bases). The V gene's germline CDR1 is MNHEY and CDR2 SVGAGI. The V end lost 1 base, the J end lost 0 bases, and 8 bases lay between the germline ends. This CDR3 region has 15 residues. Here the CDR3 DNA reads TGTGCCAGCAGTTACTACCGCGGGAGCACAGATACGCAGTATTTT. The encoded protein is CASSYYRGSTDTQYF.